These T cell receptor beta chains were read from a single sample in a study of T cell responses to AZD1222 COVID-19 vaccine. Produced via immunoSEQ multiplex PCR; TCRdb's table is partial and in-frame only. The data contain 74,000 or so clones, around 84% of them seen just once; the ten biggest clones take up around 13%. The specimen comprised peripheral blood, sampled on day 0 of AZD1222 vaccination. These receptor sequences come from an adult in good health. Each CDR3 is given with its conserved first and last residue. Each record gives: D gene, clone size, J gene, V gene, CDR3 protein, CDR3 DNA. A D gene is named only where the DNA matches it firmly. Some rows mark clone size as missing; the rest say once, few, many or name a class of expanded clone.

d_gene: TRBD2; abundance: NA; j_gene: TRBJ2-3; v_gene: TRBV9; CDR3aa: CASSPTTRTSADTQYF; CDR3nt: TGTGCCAGCAGCCCAACTACCCGGACTAGCGCAGATACGCAGTATTTT
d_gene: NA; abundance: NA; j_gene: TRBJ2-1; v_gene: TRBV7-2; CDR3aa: CASSLGGRLGNEQFF; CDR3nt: TGTGCCAGCAGCTTGGGAGGCAGGTTGGGAAATGAGCAGTTCTTC
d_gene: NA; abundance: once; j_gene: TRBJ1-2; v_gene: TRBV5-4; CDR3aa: CASTWEGNYGYTF; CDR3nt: TGTGCCAGCACCTGGGAGGGAAACTATGGCTACACCTTC
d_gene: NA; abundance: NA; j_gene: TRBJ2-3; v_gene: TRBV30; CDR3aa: CAWSPVLEGDTQYF; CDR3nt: TGTGCCTGGAGTCCTGTCCTGGAGGGGGATACGCAGTATTTT
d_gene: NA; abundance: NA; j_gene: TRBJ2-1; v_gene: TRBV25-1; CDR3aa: CASIGTTYNEQFF; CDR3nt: TGTGCCAGCATCGGCACAACCTACAATGAGCAGTTCTTC
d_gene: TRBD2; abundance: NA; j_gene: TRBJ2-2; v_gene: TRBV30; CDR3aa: CASSAGAGAGGELFF; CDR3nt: TGTGCCTCCTCCGCGGGAGCGGGGGCCGGCGGGGAGCTGTTTTTT
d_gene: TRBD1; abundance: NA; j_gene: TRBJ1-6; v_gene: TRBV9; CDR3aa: CASSASPDRRDSPLHF; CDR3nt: TGTGCCAGCAGCGCCTCCCCGGACAGGCGGGATTCACCCCTCCACTTT
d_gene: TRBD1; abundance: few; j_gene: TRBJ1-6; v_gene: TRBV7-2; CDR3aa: CASSPNRWGGGNNNSPLHF; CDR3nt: TGTGCCAGCAGCCCCAACAGATGGGGAGGGGGCAATAATAATTCACCCCTCCACTTT
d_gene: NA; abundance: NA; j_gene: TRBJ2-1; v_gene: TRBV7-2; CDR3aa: CASSLGKAGWLNEQFF; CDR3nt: TGTGCCAGCAGCTTAGGCAAGGCAGGATGGTTGAATGAGCAGTTCTTC
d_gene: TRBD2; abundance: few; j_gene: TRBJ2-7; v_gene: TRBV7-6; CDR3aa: CASSLTASGGPYEQYF; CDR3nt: TGTGCCAGCAGCCTAACCGCTAGCGGGGGGCCCTACGAGCAGTACTTC
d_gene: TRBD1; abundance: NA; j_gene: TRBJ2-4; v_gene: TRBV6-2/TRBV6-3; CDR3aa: CASSYSGQGLNIQYF; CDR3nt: TGTGCCAGCAGTTACTCCGGACAGGGTTTAAACATTCAGTACTTC
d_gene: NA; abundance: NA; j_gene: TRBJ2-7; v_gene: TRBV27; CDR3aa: CASSFGGYEQYF; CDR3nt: TGTGCCAGCAGTTTCGGGGGTTACGAGCAGTACTTC
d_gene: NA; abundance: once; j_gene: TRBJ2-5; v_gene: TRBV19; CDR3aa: CASSSGTTGGETQYF; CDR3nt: TGTGCCAGTAGCAGCGGGACAACAGGGGGAGAGACCCAGTACTTC
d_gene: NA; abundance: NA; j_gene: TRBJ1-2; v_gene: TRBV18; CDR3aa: CASSPPGADMNYGYTF; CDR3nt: TGTGCCAGCTCACCACCGGGGGCGGATATGAACTATGGCTACACCTTC
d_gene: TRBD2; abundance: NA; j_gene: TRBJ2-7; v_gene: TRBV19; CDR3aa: CASSISGGSNEQYF; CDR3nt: TGTGCCAGTAGTATCTCGGGGGGAAGCAACGAGCAGTACTTC
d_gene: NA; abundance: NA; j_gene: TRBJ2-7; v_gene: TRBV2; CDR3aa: CASSVQDYEQYF; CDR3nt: TGTGCCAGCAGTGTACAGGACTACGAGCAGTACTTC
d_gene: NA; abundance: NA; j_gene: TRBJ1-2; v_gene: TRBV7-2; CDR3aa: CASSSRPSDYGYTF; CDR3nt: TGTGCCAGCAGCTCCCGTCCCTCGGACTATGGCTACACCTTC
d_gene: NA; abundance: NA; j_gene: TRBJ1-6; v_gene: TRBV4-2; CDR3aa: CASSQDRARSSYNSPLHF; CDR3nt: TGTGCCAGCAGCCAAGACAGGGCCCGGAGCTCCTATAATTCACCCCTCCACTTT
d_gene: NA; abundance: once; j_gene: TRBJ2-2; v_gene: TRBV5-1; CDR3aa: CASSLVIGELFF; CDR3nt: TGCGCCAGCAGCTTGGTAATCGGGGAGCTGTTTTTT
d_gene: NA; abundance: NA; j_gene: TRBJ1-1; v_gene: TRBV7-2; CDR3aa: CASSAPGALNTEAFF; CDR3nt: TGTGCCAGCAGCGCCCCGGGTGCCCTGAACACTGAAGCTTTCTTT
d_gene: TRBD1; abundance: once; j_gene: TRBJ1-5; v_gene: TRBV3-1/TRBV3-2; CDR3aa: CASSQDLEDRAHQPQHF; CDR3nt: TGTGCCAGCAGCCAAGACCTCGAGGACAGGGCCCATCAGCCCCAGCATTTT
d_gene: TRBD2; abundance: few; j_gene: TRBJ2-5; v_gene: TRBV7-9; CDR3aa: CASSPGLAGGDFQETQYF; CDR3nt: TGTGCCAGCAGCCCTGGACTAGCGGGGGGAGACTTTCAAGAGACCCAGTACTTC
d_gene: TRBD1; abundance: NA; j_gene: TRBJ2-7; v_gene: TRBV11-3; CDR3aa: CASSSPGQPFNEQYF; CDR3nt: TGTGCCAGCAGCTCCCCGGGACAGCCTTTCAACGAGCAGTACTTC
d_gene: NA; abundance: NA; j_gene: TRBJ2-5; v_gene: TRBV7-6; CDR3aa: CASSLNGGGTQETQYF; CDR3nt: TGTGCCAGCAGCTTAAATGGCGGGGGCACCCAAGAGACCCAGTACTTC
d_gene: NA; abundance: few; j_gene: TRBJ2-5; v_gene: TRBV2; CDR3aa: CASRETRTGETQYF; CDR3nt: TGTGCCAGCAGAGAGACTAGGACCGGGGAGACCCAGTACTTC
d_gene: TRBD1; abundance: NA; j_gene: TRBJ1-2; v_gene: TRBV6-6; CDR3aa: CASSKTGGYGYTF; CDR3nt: TGTGCCAGCAGCAAGACAGGGGGCTATGGCTACACCTTC
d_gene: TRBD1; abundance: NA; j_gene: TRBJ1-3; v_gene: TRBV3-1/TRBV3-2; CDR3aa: CASSDSTGNGNTIYF; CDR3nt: TGTGCCAGCAGCGACTCGACAGGGAATGGAAACACCATATATTTT
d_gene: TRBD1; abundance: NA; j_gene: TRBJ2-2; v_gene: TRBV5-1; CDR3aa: CVSSTGTEVTGELFF; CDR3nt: TGCGTCAGCAGTACCGGGACAGAGGTCACCGGGGAGCTGTTTTTT
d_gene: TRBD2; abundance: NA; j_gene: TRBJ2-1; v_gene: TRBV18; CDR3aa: CASSLASGGASYNEQFF; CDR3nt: TGTGCCAGCTCTCTAGCTAGCGGGGGGGCCTCCTACAATGAGCAGTTCTTC
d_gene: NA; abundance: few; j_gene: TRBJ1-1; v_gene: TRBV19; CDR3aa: CASSIAPSEAFF; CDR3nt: TGTGCCAGTAGTATAGCCCCAAGTGAAGCTTTCTTT
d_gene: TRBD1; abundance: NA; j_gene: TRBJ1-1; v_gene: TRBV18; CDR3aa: CASSPGTGAKKNTEAFF; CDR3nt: TGTGCCAGCTCGCCAGGGACAGGGGCGAAAAAAAACACTGAAGCTTTCTTT
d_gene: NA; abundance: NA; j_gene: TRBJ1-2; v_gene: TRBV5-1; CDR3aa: CASGAPGGVGGYTF; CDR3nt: TGCGCCAGCGGAGCTCCTGGGGGCGTGGGTGGCTACACCTTC
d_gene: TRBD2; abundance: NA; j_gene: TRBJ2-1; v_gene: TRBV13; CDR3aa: CASRSTPGGNNEQFF; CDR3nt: TGTGCCAGCAGATCGACCCCCGGGGGGAACAATGAGCAGTTCTTC
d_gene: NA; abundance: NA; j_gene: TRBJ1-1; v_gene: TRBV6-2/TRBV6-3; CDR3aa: CASSYVLEGFGNTEAFF; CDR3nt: TGTGCCAGCAGTTACGTATTAGAGGGATTCGGGAACACTGAAGCTTTCTTT
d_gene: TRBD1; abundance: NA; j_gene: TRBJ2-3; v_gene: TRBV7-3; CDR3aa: CASSFATGPGGTQYF; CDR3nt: TGTGCCAGCAGCTTTGCCACAGGACCAGGGGGTACGCAGTATTTT
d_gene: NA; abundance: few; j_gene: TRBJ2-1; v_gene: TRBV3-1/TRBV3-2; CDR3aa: CASSQDSGSAYNEQFF; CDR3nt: TGTGCCAGCAGCCAAGACTCGGGCTCCGCCTACAATGAGCAGTTCTTC
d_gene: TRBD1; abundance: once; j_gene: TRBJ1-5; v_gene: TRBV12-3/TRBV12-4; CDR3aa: CASSLDRNQPQHF; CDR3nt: TGTGCCAGCAGTTTGGACAGGAATCAGCCCCAGCATTTT
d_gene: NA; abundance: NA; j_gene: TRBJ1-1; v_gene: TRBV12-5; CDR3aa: CASGTGTSFNTEAFF; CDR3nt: TGTGCTAGTGGAACCGGGACATCGTTTAACACTGAAGCTTTCTTT
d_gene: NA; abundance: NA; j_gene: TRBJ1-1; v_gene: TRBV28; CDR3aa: CASSLPDHTEAFF; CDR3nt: TGTGCCAGCAGTTTACCTGACCACACTGAAGCTTTCTTT
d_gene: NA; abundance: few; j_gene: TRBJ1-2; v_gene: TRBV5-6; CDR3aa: CASSLARDGGYTF; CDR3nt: TGTGCCAGCAGCTTGGCCAGGGACGGTGGCTACACCTTC
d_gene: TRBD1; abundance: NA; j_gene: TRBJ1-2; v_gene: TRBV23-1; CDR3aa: CASSQPQGQTRNYGYTF; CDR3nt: TGCGCCAGCAGTCAACCGCAGGGACAGACTCGAAACTATGGCTACACCTTC
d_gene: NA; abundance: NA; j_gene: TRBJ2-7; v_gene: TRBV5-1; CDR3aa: CASSLLAGANSYEQYF; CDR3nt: TGCGCCAGCAGCTTGCTTGCAGGTGCTAACTCCTACGAGCAGTACTTC
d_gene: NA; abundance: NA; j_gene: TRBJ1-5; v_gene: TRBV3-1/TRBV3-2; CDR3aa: CASSQDYRVDSNQPQHF; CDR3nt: TGTGCCAGCAGCCAAGACTATAGGGTCGATAGCAATCAGCCCCAGCATTTT
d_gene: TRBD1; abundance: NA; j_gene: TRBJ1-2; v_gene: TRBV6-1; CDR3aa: CASSERDRFNYGYTF; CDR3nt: TGTGCCAGCAGTGAAAGGGACAGGTTTAACTATGGCTACACCTTC
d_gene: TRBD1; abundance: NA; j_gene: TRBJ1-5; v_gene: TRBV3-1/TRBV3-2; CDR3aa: CASSNGQGGQPQHF; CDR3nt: TGTGCCAGCAGCAACGGACAGGGCGGTCAGCCCCAGCATTTT
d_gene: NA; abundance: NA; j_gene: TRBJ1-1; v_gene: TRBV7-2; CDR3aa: CASSFFYPNTEAFF; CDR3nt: TGTGCCAGCAGCTTCTTCTACCCGAACACTGAAGCTTTCTTT
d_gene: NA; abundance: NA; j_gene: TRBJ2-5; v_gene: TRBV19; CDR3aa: CASSRTEETQYF; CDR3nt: TGTGCCAGTAGTAGGACGGAAGAGACCCAGTACTTC
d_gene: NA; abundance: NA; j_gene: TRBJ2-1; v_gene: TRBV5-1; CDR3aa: CASSLGLGKFF; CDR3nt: TGCGCCAGCAGCTTGGGACTAGGAAAGTTCTTC
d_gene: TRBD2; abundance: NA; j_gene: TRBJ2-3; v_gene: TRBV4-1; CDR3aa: CASSQVGASGGLDTQYF; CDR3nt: TGCGCCAGCAGCCAAGTTGGGGCTAGCGGGGGGCTAGATACGCAGTATTTT
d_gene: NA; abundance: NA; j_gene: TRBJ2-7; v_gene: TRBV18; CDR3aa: CASSPRPTLTYEQYF; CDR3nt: TGTGCCAGCTCACCACGCCCTACCCTTACCTACGAGCAGTACTTC
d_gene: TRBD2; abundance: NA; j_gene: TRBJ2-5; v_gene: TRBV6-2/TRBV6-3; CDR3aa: CASSTRLAGGRQETQYF; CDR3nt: TGTGCCAGCAGTACCCGCCTAGCGGGGGGCCGTCAAGAGACCCAGTACTTC
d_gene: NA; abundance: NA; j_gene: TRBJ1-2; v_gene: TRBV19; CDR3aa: CASSIVGYGYTF; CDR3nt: TGTGCCAGTAGTATAGTTGGGTATGGCTACACCTTC
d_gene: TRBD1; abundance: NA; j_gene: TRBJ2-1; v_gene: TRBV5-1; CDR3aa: CASWVLPGTGPDNEQFF; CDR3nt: TGCGCCAGCTGGGTCCTTCCCGGGACAGGTCCCGACAATGAGCAGTTCTTC
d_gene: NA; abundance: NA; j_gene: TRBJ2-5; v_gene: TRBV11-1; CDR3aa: CASSGAGSVRETQYF; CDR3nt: TGTGCCAGCAGCGGGGCTGGGTCGGTTCGAGAGACCCAGTACTTC
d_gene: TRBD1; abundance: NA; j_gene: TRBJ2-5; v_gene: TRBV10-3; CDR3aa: CAISELRGRRQTQYF; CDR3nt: TGTGCCATCAGTGAACTCAGGGGGCGTCGGCAGACCCAGTACTTC
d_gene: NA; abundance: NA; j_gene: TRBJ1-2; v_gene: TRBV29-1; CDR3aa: CSVENNGYTF; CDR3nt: TGCAGCGTTGAAAATAATGGCTACACCTTC
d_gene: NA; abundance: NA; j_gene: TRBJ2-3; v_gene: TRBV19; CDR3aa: CASRPTGPHVSDTQYF; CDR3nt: TGTGCCAGTAGGCCTACAGGGCCCCACGTAAGTGATACGCAGTATTTT